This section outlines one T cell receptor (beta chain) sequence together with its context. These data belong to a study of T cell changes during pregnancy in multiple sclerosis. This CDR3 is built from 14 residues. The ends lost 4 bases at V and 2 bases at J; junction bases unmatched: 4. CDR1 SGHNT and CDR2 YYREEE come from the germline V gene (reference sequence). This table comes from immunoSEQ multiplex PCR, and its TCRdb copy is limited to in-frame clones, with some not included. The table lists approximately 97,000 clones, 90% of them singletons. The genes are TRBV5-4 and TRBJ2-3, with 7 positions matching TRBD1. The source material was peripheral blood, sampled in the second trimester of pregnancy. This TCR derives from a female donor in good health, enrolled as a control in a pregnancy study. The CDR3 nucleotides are TGTGCCAGCAGCCGAGACAGGGCCACAGATACGCAGTATTTT. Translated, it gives CASSRDRATDTQYF.